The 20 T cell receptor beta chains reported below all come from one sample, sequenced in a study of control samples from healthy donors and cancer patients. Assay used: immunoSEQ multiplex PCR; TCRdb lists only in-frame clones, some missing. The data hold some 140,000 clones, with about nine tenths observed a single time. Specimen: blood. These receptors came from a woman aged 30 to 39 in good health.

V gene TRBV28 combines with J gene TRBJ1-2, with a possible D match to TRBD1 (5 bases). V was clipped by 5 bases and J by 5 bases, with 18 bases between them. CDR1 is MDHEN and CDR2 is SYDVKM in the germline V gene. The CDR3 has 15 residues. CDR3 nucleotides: TGTGCCAGCAGTCCGATCCGGGACGGCCTTTATGGCTACACCTTC. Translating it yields CASSPIRDGLYGYTF.

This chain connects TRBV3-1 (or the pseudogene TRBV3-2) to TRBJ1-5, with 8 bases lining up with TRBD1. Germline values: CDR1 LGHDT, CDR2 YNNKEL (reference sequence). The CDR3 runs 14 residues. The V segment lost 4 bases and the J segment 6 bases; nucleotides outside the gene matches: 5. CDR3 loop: CASSPGQGGQPQHF. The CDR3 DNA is TGTGCCAGCAGCCCCGGACAGGGAGGTCAGCCCCAGCATTTT.

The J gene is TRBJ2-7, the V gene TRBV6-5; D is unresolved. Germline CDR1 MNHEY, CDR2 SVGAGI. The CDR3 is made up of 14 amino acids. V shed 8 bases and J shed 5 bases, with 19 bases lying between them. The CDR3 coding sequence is TGTGCCAGCGCCGAGTCGGGCAGAGCCCACGAGCAGTACTTC. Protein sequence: CASAESGRAHEQYF.

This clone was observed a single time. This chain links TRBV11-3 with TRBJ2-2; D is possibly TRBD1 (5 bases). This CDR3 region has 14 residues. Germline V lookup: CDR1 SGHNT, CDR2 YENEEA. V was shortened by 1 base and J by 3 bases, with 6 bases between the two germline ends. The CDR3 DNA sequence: TGTGCCAGCAGCTTAGTCAGGGACACCGGGGAGCTGTTTTTT. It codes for CASSLVRDTGELFF.

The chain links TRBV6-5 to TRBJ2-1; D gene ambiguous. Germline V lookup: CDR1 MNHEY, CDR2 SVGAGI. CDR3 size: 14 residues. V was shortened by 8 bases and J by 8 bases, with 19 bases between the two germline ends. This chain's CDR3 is CASRSLVATDEQFF. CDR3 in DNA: TGTGCCAGCCGTAGCTTAGTGGCCACCGATGAGCAGTTCTTC.

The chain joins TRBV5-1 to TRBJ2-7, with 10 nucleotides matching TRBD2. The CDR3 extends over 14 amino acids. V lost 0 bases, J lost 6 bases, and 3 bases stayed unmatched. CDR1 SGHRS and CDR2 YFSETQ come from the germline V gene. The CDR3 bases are TGCGCCAGCAGCTTGGTGGCTAGCGGGGGCGAGCAGTACTTC. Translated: CASSLVASGGEQYF.

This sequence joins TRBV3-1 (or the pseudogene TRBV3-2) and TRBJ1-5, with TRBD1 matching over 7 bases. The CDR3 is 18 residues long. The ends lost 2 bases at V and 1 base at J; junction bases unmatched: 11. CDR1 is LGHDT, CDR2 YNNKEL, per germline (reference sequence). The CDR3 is CASSQSYYRGWSNQPQHF. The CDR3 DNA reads TGTGCCAGCAGCCAATCCTACTACAGGGGCTGGAGCAATCAGCCCCAGCATTTT.

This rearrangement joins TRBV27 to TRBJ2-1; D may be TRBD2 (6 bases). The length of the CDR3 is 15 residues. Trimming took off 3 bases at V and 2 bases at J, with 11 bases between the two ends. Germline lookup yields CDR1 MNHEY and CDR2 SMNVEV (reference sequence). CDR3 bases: TGTGCCAGCAGTTTCGACGGGAGTCCCTACAATGAGCAGTTCTTC. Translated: CASSFDGSPYNEQFF.

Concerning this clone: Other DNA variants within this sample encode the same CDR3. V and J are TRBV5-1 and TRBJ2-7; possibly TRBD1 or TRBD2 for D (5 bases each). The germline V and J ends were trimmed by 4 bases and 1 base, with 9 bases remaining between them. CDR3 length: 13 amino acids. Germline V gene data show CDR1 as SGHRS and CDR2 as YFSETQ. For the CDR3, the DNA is TGCGCCAGCAGCCTTTGGGGGTCCTACGAGCAGTACTTC. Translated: CASSLWGSYEQYF.

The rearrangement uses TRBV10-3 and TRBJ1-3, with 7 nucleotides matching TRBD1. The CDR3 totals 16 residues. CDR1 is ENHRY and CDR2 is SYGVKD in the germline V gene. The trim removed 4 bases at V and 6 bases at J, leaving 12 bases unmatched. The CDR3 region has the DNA TGTGCCATCAGTGGACTCTCCGGGACAGCCCAAAACACCATATATTTT. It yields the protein CAISGLSGTAQNTIYF.

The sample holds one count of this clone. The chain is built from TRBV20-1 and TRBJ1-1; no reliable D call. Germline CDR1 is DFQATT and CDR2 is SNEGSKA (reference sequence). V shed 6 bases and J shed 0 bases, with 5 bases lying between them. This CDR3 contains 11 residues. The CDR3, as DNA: TGCAGTGCAAGTCTGAACACTGAAGCTTTCTTT. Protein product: CSASLNTEAFF.

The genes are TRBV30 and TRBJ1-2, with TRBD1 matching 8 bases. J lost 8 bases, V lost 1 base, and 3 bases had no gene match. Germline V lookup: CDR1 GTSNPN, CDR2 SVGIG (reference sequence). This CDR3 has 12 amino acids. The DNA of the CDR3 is TGTGCCTGGAGTGGGACAGGGACAGGCTACACCTTC. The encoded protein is CAWSGTGTGYTF.

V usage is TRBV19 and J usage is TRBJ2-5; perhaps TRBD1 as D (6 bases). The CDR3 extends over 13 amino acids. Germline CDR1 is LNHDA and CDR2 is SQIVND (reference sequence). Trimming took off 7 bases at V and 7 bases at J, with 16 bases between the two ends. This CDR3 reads CASTVGQTGTQYF. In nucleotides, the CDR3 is TGTGCCAGTACCGTGGGGCAGACAGGGACCCAGTACTTC.

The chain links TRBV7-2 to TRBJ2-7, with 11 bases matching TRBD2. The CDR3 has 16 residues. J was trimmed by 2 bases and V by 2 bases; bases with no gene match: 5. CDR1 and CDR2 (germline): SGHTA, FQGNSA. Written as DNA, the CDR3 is TGTGCCAGCAGCTTATCCCGACTAGCGGGAACCTACGAGCAGTACTTC. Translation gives CASSLSRLAGTYEQYF.

The CDR3 coding sequence is TGTGCCAGCAGTTTGAGGGGTTATAATTCACCCCTCCACTTT. This gives the protein CASSLRGYNSPLHF. This chain uses TRBV27 with TRBJ1-6; D may be TRBD1 (5 bases). This CDR3 is 14 amino acids long. Looked up from germline, CDR1 is MNHEY and CDR2 is SMNVEV (reference sequence). The germline V and J ends were trimmed by 3 bases and 4 bases, with 7 bases remaining between them.

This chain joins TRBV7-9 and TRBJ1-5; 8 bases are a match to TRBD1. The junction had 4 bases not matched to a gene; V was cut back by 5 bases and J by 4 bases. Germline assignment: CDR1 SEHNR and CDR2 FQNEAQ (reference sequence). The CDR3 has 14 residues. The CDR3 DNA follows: TGTGCCAGCAGCCCAGGGACAGGTAATCAGCCCCAGCATTTT. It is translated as CASSPGTGNQPQHF.

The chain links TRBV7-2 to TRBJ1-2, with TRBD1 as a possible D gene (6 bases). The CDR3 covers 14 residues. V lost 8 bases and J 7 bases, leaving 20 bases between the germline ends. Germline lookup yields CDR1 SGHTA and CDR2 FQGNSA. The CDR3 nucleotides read TGTGCCAGCGCCTCCGCGGGGGGGGCGATTGGCTACACCTTC. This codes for CASASAGGAIGYTF.

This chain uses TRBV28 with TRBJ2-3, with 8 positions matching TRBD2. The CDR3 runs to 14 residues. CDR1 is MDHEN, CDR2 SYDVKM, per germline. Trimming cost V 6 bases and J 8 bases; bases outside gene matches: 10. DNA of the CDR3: TGTGCCAGCAGCTGGCTAGCGGGCGGGGGTACGCAGTATTTT. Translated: CASSWLAGGGTQYF. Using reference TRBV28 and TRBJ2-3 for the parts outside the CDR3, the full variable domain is DVKVTQSSRYLVKRTGEKVFLECVQDMDHENMFWYRQDPGLGLRLIYFSYDVKMKEKGDIPEGYSVSREKKERFSLILESASTNQTSMYLCASSWLAGGGTQYFGPGTRLTVL.

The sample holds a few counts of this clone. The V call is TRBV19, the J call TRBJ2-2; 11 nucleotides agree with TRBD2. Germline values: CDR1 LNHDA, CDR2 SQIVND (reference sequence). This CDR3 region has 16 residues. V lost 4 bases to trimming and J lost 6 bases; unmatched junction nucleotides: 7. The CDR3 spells CASSRRTSGSSGELFF. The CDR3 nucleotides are TGTGCCAGTAGTAGGCGAACTAGCGGGAGTTCCGGGGAGCTGTTTTTT.

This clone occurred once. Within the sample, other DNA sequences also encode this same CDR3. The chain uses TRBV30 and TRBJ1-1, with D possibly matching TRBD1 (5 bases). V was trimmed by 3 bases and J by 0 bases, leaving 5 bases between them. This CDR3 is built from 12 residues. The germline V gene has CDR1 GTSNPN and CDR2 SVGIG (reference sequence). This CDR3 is CAWSRVNTEAFF. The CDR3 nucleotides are TGTGCCTGGAGCAGGGTGAACACTGAAGCTTTCTTT.